This TCR beta chain was documented in a study of TIL therapy for anti-PD-1-resistant metastatic lung cancer. Study results and caveats: Infused TIL clonotypes partially replaced the baseline blood repertoire, then decayed over months.

On this clone itself: Its target is unknown.

The libraries were made with immunoSEQ v3. Profiled with immunoSEQ multiplex PCR; TCRdb holds only in-frame clones, not every one. The sample includes 50,000 to 60,000 clones, roughly four fifths of them seen just once. The time point is: pre-treatment sample, taken before nivolumab and TIL therapy. The sample in question was blood, obtained at baseline. This receptor was identified in a person aged 25 to 85 with non-small cell lung cancer.

The CDR3 DNA sequence: TGTGCCAGCAGTGAAGGGGACCTCCTAACCTACGAGCAGTACTTC. Its translation is CASSEGDLLTYEQYF. The rearrangement joins TRBV2 to TRBJ2-7; the D call may be TRBD1 or TRBD2 (5 bases each). Trimming cost V 1 base and J 2 bases, with 12 bases left between them. Germline V gene lookup returns CDR1 SNHLY and CDR2 FYNNEI. The CDR3 is 15 residues long.